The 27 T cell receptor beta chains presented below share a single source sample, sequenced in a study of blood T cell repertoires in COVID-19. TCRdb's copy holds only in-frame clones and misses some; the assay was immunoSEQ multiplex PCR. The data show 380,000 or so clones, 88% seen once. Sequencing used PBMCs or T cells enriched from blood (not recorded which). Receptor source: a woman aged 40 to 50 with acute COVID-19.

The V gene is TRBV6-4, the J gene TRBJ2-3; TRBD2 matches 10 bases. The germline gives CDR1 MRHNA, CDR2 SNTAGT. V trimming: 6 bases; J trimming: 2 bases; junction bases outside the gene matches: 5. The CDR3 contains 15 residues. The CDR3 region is CASRRAGGATDTQYF. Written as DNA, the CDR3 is TGTGCCAGCAGGCGAGCGGGGGGGGCCACAGATACGCAGTATTTT.

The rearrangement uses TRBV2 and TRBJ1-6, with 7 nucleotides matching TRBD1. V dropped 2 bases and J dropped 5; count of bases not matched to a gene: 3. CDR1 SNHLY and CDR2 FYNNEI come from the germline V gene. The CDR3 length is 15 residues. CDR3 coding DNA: TGTGCCAGCAGTGAACGGGACAGCCATAATTCACCCCTCCACTTT. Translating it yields CASSERDSHNSPLHF.

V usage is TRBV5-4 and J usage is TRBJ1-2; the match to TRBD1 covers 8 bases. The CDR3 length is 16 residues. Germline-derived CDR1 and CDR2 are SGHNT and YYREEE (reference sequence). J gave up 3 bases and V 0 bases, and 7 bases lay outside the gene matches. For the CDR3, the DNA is TGTGCCAGCAGCTTGGCCAGGGGGCGGCTTGACTATGGCTACACCTTC. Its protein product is CASSLARGRLDYGYTF.

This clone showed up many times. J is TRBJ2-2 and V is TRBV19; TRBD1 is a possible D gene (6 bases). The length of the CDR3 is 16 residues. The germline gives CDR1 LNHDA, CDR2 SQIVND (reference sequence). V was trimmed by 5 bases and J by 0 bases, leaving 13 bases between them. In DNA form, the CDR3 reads TGTGCCAGTAGTTTCCTGGGGGCCGCGAACACCGGGGAGCTGTTTTTT. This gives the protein CASSFLGAANTGELFF.

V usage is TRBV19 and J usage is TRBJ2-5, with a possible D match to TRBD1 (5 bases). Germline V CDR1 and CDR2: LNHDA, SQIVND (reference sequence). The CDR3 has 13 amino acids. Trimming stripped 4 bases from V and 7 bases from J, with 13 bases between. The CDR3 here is CASSTALQGTQYF. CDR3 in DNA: TGTGCCAGTAGTACGGCACTCCAGGGGACCCAGTACTTC.

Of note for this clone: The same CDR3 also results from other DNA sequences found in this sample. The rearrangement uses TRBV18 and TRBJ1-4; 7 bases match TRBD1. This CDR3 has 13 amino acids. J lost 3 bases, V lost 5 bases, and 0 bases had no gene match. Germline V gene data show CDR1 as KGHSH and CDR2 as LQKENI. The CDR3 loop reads CASSRGPNEKLFF. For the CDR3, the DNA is TGTGCCAGCTCAAGGGGGCCTAATGAAAAACTGTTTTTT.

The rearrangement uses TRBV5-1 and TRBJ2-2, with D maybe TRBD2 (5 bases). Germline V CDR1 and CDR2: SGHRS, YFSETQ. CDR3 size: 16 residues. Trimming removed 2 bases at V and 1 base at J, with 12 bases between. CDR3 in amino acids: CASSLLRGLNTGELFF. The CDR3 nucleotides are TGCGCCAGCAGCTTACTAAGAGGACTGAACACCGGGGAGCTGTTTTTT. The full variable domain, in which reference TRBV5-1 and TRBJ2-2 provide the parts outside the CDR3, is KAGVTQTPRYLIKTRGQQVTLSCSPISGHRSVSWYQQTPGQGLQFLFEYFSETQRNKGNFPGRFSGRQFSNSRSEMNVSTLELGDSALYLCASSLLRGLNTGELFFGEGSRLTVL.

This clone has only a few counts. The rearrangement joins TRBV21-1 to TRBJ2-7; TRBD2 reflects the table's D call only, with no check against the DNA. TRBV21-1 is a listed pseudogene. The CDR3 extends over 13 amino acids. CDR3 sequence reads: CASSKPGEIEQYF. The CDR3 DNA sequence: TGTGCCAGCAGCAAACCGGGGGAAATCGAGCAGTACTTC.

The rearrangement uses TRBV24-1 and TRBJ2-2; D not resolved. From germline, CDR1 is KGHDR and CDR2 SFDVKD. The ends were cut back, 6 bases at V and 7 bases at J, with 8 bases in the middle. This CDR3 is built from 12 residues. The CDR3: CATSSFSGELFF. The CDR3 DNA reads TGTGCCACCAGTTCCTTCAGCGGGGAGCTGTTTTTT.

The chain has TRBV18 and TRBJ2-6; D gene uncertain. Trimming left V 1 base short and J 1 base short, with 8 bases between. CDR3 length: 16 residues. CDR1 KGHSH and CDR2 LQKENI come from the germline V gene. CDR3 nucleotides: TGTGCCAGCTCACCACAGGCGGAGTCTGGGGCCAACGTCCTGACTTTC. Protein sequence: CASSPQAESGANVLTF.

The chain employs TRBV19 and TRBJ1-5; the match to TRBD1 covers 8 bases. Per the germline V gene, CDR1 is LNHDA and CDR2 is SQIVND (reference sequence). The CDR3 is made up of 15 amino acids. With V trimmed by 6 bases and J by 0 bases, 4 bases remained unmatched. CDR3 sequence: CASSGTGASNQPQHF. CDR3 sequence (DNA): TGTGCCAGTAGCGGGACAGGTGCTAGCAATCAGCCCCAGCATTTT.

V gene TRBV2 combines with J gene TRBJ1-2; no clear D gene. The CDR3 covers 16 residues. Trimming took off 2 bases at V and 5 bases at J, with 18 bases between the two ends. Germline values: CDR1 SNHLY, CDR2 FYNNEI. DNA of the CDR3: TGTGCCAGCAGTGAATATAGGTCGGGGTTTACGTATGGCTACACCTTC. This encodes CASSEYRSGFTYGYTF.

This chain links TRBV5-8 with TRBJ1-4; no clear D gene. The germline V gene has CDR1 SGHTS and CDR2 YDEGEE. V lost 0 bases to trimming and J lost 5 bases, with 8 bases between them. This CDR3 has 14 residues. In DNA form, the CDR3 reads TGTGCCAGCAGCTTGGGAGTGATGAATGAAAAACTGTTTTTT. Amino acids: CASSLGVMNEKLFF.

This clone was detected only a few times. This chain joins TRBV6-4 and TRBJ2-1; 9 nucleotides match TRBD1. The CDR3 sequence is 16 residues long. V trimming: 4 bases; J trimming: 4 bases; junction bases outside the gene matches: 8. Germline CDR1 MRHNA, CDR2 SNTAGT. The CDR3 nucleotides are TGTGCCAGCAGTGGACAGGGGGGGACCCCGTACAATGAGCAGTTCTTC. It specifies CASSGQGGTPYNEQFF.

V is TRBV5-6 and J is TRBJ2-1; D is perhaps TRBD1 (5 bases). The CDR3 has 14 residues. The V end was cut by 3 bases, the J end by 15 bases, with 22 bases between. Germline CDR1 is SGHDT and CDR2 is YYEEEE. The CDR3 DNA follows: TGTGCCAGCAGCTCGGTAGGCCTATGGGGCCACATGTTCTTC. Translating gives CASSSVGLWGHMFF.

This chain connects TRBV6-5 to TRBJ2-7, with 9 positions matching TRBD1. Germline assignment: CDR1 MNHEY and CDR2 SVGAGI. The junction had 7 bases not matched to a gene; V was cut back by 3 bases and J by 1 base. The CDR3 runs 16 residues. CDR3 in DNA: TGTGCCAGCAGTTATCGAACAGGGGGCGGATCCTACGAGCAGTACTTC. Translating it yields CASSYRTGGGSYEQYF.

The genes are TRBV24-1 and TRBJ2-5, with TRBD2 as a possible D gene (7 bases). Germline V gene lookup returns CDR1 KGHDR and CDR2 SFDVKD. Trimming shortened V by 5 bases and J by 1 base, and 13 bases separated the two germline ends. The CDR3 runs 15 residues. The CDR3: CATSGVGGAQETQYF. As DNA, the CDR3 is TGTGCCACCAGTGGTGTTGGGGGGGCCCAAGAGACCCAGTACTTC.

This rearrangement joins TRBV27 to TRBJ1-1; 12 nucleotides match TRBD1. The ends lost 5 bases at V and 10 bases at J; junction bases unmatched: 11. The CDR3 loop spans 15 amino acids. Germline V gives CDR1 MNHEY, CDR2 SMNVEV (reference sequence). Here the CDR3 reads CASSPQGQGAPLAFF. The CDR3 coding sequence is TGTGCCAGCAGTCCCCAGGGACAGGGGGCGCCTTTAGCTTTCTTT.

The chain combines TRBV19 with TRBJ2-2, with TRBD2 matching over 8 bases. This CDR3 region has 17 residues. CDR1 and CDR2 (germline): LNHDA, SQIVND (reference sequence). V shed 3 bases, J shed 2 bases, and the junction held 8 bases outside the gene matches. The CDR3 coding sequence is TGTGCCAGTAGTATCCCCCCCGGGGGGGGCAACACCGGGGAGCTGTTTTTT. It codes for CASSIPPGGGNTGELFF.

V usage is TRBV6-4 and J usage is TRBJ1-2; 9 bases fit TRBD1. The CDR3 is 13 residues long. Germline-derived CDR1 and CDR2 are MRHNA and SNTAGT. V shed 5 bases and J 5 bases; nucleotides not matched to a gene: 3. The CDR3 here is CASSPGTGYGYTF. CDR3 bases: TGTGCCAGCAGTCCCGGGACAGGGTATGGCTACACCTTC.

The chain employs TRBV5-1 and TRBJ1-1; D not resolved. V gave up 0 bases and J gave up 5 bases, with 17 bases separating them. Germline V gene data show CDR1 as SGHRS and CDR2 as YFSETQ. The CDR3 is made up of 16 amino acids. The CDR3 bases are TGCGCCAGCAGCTTGGAAAGGCCCCGGTCGGGGACTGAAGCTTTCTTT. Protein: CASSLERPRSGTEAFF.

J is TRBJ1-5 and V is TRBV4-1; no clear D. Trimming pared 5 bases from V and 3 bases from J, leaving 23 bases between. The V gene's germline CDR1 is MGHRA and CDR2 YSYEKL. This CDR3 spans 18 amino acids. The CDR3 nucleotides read TGCGCCAGCAGCACCCGATTTTCAGGTACAGATTACAATCAGCCCCAGCATTTT. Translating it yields CASSTRFSGTDYNQPQHF.

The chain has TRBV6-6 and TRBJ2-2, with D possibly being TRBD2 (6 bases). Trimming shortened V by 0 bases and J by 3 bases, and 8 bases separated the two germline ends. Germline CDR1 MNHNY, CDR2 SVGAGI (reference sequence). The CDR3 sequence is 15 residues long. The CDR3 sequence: CASSYSRRDTGELFF. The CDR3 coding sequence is TGTGCCAGCAGTTACTCCAGGAGGGACACCGGGGAGCTGTTTTTT.

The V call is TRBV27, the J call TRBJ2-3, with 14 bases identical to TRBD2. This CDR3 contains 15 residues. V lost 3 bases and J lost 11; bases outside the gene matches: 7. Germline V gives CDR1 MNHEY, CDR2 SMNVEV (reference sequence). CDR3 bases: TGTGCCAGCAGTTTCCTAGCGACTAGCGGGGGGGGGCAGTATTTT. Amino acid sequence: CASSFLATSGGGQYF.

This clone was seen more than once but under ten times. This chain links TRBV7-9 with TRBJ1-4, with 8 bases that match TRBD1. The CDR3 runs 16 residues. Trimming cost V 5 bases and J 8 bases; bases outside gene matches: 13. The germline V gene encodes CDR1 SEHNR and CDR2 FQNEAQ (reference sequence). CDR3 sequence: CASSHVPGTGREKLFF. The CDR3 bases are TGTGCCAGCAGCCACGTGCCCGGGACAGGACGCGAAAAACTGTTTTTT.

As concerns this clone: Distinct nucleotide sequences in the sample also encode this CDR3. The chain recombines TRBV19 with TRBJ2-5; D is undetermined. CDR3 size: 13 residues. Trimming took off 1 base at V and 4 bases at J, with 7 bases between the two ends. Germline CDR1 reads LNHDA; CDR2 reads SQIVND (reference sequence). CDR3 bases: TGTGCCAGTAGTATAGTATTGCGAGAGACCCAGTACTTC. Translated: CASSIVLRETQYF. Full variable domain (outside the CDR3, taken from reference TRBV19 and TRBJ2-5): DGGITQSPKYLFRKEGQNVTLSCEQNLNHDAMYWYRQDPGQGLRLIYYSQIVNDFQKGDIAEGYSVSREKKESFPLTVTSAQKNPTAFYLCASSIVLRETQYFGPGTRLLVL.

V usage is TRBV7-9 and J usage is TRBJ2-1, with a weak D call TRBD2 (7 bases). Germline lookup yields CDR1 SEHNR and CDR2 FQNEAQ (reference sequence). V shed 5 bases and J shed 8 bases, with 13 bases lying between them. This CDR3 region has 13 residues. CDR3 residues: CASSQGGGDEQFF. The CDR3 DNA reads TGTGCCAGCAGCCAAGGAGGGGGGGATGAGCAGTTCTTC.